This T cell receptor beta chain was obtained from a study of blood T cell repertoires in COVID-19. Trimming took 5 bases from V and 2 from J; bases not matched to a gene: 6. The length of the CDR3 is 15 residues. The germline V gene encodes CDR1 SGHTA and CDR2 FQGNSA. Repertoires were generated with immunoSEQ multiplex PCR, while TCRdb's copy carries only in-frame clones and drops some. The table shows 200,000 to 250,000 clones, with 75% to 85% occurring only once. The sample was peripheral blood. This rearrangement joins TRBV7-2 to TRBJ1-5, with 7 bases that match TRBD1. This receptor was taken from a human donor in a cohort sampled during active COVID-19. The CDR3 sequence: CASSLQGTGNQPQHF. The CDR3 region has the DNA TGTGCCAGCAGCCTACAGGGGACGGGCAATCAGCCCCAGCATTTT.